This T cell receptor beta chain was found in a study of blood T cells in healthy people across ages. Combining a sample-barcoded 5' primer with a J-beta primer mix, a second PCR ran for roughly 7 to 12 cycles. A single record per CDR3 protein comes from TCRdb applying MiXCR to the 5' RACE reads. The sample holds roughly 410,000 distinct CDR3 sequences, roughly half seen once. This clonotype was seen ten or more times. This CDR3 contains 20 residues. Germline V gene lookup returns CDR1 SGHAT and CDR2 FQNNGV. The sequencing input was blood. The sequence came from a man in his fifties or sixties in good health. The chain has TRBV11-2 and TRBJ2-1; a weak D match, TRBD1 (6 bases). The J call is uncertain, as TRBJ2-7 better fits the DNA end. The CDR3 reads CASSLDLTGSGRGGYNEQYF. Written as DNA, the CDR3 is TGTGCCAGCAGCTTAGATCTGACCGGATCCGGCAGGGGTGGCTACAATGAGCAGTACTTC.